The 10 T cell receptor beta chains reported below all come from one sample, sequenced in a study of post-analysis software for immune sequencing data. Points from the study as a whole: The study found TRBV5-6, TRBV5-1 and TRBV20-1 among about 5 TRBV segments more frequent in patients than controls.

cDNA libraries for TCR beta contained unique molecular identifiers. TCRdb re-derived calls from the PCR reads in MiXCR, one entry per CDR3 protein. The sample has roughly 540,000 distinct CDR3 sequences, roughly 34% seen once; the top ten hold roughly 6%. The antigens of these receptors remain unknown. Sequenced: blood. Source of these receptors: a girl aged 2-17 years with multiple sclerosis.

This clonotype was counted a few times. The CDR3, as DNA: TGCAGCGTTGAAGATAGCCGACAGGGGAGCGAGCAGTACTTC. Translated: CSVEDSRQGSEQYF. V gene TRBV29-1 combines with J gene TRBJ2-7; 8 nucleotides match TRBD1. This CDR3 comprises 14 residues. The ends lost 0 bases at V and 6 bases at J; junction bases unmatched: 7. The germline V gene has CDR1 SQVTM and CDR2 ANQGSEA.

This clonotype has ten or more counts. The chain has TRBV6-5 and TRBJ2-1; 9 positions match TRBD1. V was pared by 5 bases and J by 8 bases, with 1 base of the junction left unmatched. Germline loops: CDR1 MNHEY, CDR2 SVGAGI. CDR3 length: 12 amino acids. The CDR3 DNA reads TGTGCCAGCAGTCGGACAGGGGATGAGCAGTTCTTC. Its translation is CASSRTGDEQFF.

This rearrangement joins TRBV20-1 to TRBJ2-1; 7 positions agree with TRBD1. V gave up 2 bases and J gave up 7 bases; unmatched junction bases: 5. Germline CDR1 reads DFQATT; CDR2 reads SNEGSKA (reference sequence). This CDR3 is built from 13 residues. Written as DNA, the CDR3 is TGCAGTGCTAGACCGACAGGGACGAATGAGCAGTTCTTC. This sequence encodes CSARPTGTNEQFF.

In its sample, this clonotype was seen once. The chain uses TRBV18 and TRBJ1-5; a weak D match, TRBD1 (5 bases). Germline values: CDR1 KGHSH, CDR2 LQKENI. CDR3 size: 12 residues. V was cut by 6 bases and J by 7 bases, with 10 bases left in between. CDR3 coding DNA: TGTGCCAGCTCCAGGGAAGGGCAGCCCCAGCATTTT. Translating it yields CASSREGQPQHF.

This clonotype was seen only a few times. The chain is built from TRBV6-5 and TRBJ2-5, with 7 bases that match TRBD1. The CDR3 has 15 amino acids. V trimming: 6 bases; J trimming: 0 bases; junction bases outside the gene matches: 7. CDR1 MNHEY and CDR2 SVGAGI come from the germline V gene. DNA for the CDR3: TGTGCCAGCAGGAGGGACAGCCTATACCAAGAGACCCAGTACTTC. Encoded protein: CASRRDSLYQETQYF.

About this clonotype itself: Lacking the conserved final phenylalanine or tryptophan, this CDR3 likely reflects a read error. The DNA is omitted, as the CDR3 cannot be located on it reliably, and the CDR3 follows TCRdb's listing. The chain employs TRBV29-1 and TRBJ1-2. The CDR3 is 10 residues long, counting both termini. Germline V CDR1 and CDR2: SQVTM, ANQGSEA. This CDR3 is CSDEGNGYTC.

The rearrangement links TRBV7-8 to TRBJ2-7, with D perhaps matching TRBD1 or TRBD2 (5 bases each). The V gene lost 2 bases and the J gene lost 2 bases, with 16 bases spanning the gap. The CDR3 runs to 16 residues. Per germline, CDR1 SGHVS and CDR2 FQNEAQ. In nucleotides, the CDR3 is TGTGCCAGCAGCTTAAATCGTTACGGGACCACCTACGAGCAGTACTTC. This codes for CASSLNRYGTTYEQYF. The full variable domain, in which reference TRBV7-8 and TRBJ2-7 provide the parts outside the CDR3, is GAGVSQSPRYKVAKRGQDVALRCDPISGHVSLFWYQQALGQGPEFLTYFQNEAQLDKSGLPSDRFFAERPEGSVSTLKIQRTQQEDSAVYLCASSLNRYGTTYEQYFGPGTRLTVT.

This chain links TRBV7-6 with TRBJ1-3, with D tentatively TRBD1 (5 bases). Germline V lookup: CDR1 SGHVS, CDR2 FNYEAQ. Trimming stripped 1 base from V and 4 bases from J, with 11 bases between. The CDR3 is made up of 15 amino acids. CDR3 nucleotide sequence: TGTGCCAGCAGCTTAGGGGACTTCTCCGGAAACACCATATATTTT. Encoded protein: CASSLGDFSGNTIYF.

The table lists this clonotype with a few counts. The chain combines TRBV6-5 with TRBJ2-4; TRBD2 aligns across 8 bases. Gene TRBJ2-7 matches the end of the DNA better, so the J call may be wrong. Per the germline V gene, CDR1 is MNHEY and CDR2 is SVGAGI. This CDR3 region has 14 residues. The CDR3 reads CASKKTSDPYEQYF. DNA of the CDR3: TGTGCCAGCAAAAAGACTAGCGATCCCTACGAGCAGTACTTC.

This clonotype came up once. The CDR3 region is CASSSGTIYVSGVEFF. CDR3 nucleotides: TGTGCCAGCAGTTCTGGAACTATTTACGTTTCGGGTGTGGAGTTCTTC. The rearrangement links TRBV12-3 or TRBV12-4 to TRBJ2-1; D ambiguous. The CDR3 is 16 residues long. V lost 4 bases and J 14 bases, leaving 27 bases between the germline ends.